The 30 T cell receptor beta chains listed next were all sequenced from one sample in a study of blood T cells in healthy people across ages. A sample-barcoded 5' primer and a J-beta primer mix were used in a second PCR of about 7 to 12 cycles. Via MiXCR, TCRdb re-called the 5' RACE reads, giving one row per CDR3 protein. The sample records roughly 730,000 distinct CDR3 sequences, more than 55% being singletons. Sequencing was carried out using blood. Receptors originate from a man between 40 and 49 years old in good health.

V is TRBV2 and J is TRBJ2-7, with TRBD2 as a possible D gene (7 bases). The germline V gene encodes CDR1 SNHLY and CDR2 FYNNEI. Trimming stripped 8 bases from V and 4 bases from J, with 12 bases between. The length of the CDR3 is 12 residues. The CDR3 nucleotides are TGTGCCAGCCGGGGGGCGCGTTACGAGCAGTACTTC. As protein: CASRGARYEQYF.

This chain joins TRBV11-2 and TRBJ2-1, with D possibly TRBD2 on 6 matching bases. Germline CDR1 and CDR2: SGHAT and FQNNGV. Trimming took off 1 base at V and 3 bases at J, with 7 bases between the two ends. CDR3 length equals 14 residues. The CDR3 DNA reads TGTGCCAGCAGCTTAGGGGACTTCTACAATGAGCAGTTCTTC. This sequence encodes CASSLGDFYNEQFF.

The chain is built from TRBV29-1 and TRBJ1-1; D not certain. The CDR3 totals 12 residues. The ends were cut back, 7 bases at V and 2 bases at J, with 11 bases in the middle. Looked up from germline, CDR1 is SQVTM and CDR2 is ANQGSEA. CDR3 in DNA: TGCAGCGCCGGACCGACTAACACTGAAGCTTTCTTT. Its protein is CSAGPTNTEAFF.

The gene calls are TRBV6-1 and TRBJ2-5, with 8 bases identical to TRBD2. V trimming: 8 bases; J trimming: 13 bases; junction bases outside the gene matches: 6. Germline CDR1 and CDR2: MNHNS and SASEGT. The CDR3 has 10 amino acids. The chain's CDR3 is CASGTSGRYF. CDR3 DNA: TGTGCCAGCGGCACTAGCGGTCGGTACTTC.

The chain links TRBV7-8 to TRBJ2-5, with D perhaps TRBD1 or TRBD2 (5 bases each). The J call may be mistaken, given a closer DNA end match to TRBJ2-7. The germline CDR1 and CDR2 sequences are SGHVS and FQNEAQ. This CDR3 is built from 18 residues. The CDR3, as DNA: TGTGCCAGCAGCTTATCTCGATTCCTGGGGGATCGGACGTACGAGCAGTACTTC. Protein: CASSLSRFLGDRTYEQYF.

The gene calls are TRBV12-3 or TRBV12-4 and TRBJ2-1; tentative D call: TRBD1 (6 bases). Trimming cost V 3 bases and J 9 bases, with 12 bases left between them. The CDR3 length is 13 residues. This CDR3 reads CASSFTGYGEQFF. DNA for the CDR3: TGTGCCAGCAGTTTCACAGGGTACGGTGAGCAGTTCTTC.

V usage is TRBV12-3 or TRBV12-4 and J usage is TRBJ2-3, with 10 bases fitting TRBD2. The CDR3 covers 14 residues. Trimming at V came to 7 bases and at J to 1 base, leaving 2 bases not matched to a gene. The CDR3 bases are TGTGCCAGCATTACTAGCGGGGGCACAGATACGCAGTATTTT. Its translation: CASITSGGTDTQYF.

V is TRBV7-6 and J is TRBJ2-1; D might be TRBD1 (6 bases). Germline V lookup: CDR1 SGHVS, CDR2 FNYEAQ. CDR3 size: 11 residues. V was pared by 7 bases and J by 10 bases, with 11 bases between. The CDR3 coding sequence is TGTGCCAGCAACGAAGGGGGAGAGCAGTTCTTC. It encodes CASNEGGEQFF.

The chain joins TRBV28 to TRBJ2-5; D not certain. Germline values: CDR1 MDHEN, CDR2 SYDVKM. The CDR3 is 13 amino acids. The ends were cut back, 5 bases at V and 11 bases at J, with 18 bases in the middle. The CDR3 nucleotides read TGTGCCAGCAGTATCGGACCAAACAATGAGCAGTACTTC. Protein product: CASSIGPNNEQYF.

In its sample, this clonotype was seen a few times. The chain couples TRBV12-3 or TRBV12-4 to TRBJ2-1; possibly TRBD1 for D (6 bases). V dropped 2 bases and J dropped 9 bases, with 8 bases sitting between them. CDR3 size: 12 residues. CDR3 residues: CASSLLQGEQFF. The CDR3 DNA follows: TGTGCCAGCAGTTTACTACAGGGTGAGCAGTTCTTC.

This clonotype has a single count. The V gene is TRBV7-9, the J gene TRBJ1-1, with 7 bases aligning to TRBD1. Losses at the gene ends were 4 bases for V and 1 base for J; bases not matched to a gene: 3. The CDR3 is 14 amino acids. The germline V gene encodes CDR1 SEHNR and CDR2 FQNEAQ (reference sequence). The CDR3 region is CASSWDSQNTEAFF. The CDR3 DNA reads TGTGCCAGCAGCTGGGACAGCCAGAACACTGAAGCTTTCTTT.

The chain carries TRBV20-1 and TRBJ2-4; D may be TRBD1 or TRBD2 (5 bases each). The last part of the DNA fits TRBJ2-7 better; the J call may be wrong. CDR1 and CDR2 (germline): DFQATT, SNEGSKA (reference sequence). This CDR3 contains 14 residues. The CDR3 DNA is TGCAGTGCTAGAGATCCCCGGGGCCGCCGCGAGCAGTACTTC. It specifies CSARDPRGRREQYF.

V gene TRBV5-1 combines with J gene TRBJ2-7, with 8 positions matching TRBD1. Trimming removed 4 bases from V and 7 bases from J; junction bases left unmatched: 10. Germline V CDR1 and CDR2: SGHRS, YFSETQ. The CDR3 loop spans 14 amino acids. CDR3 sequence (DNA): TGCGCCAGCAGCCGCACAGGGGGTGGGGCGGAGCAGTACTTC. This encodes CASSRTGGGAEQYF.

The chain joins TRBV11-1 to TRBJ2-1; a weak D match, TRBD2 (5 bases). Between the trimmed V and J ends, which lost 1 base and 4 bases, there was a span of 17 bases. Per the germline V gene, CDR1 is SGHAT and CDR2 is FQDESV (reference sequence). The CDR3 spans 17 residues. The CDR3 region is CASSLGPSGSRYNEQFF. CDR3 nucleotide sequence: TGTGCCAGCAGCTTAGGTCCATCGGGGAGTAGGTACAATGAGCAGTTCTTC.

Only one count was recorded for this clonotype. The gene calls are TRBV12-3 or TRBV12-4 and TRBJ2-1; D ambiguous. The CDR3 runs to 14 residues. Deletions cut 6 bases from V and 5 bases from J, with 14 bases between. CDR3 sequence: CASSLLPANNEQFF. The CDR3 bases are TGTGCCAGCAGCTTACTTCCGGCCAACAATGAGCAGTTCTTC.

This sequence joins TRBV27 and TRBJ2-7; D is uncertain. The V gene lost 1 base and the J gene lost 0 bases, with 10 bases spanning the gap. This CDR3 is 15 amino acids long. Germline V gene data show CDR1 as MNHEY and CDR2 as SMNVEV (reference sequence). The CDR3 loop reads CASSLYGRSSYEQYF. CDR3 coding DNA: TGTGCCAGCAGTTTATATGGTAGAAGCTCCTACGAGCAGTACTTC.

This chain uses TRBV20-1 with TRBJ2-7; 7 positions match TRBD1. The assigned J gene may be wrong: the sequence end matches TRBJ2-4 better. This CDR3 spans 14 amino acids. In germline, CDR1 is DFQATT, CDR2 SNEGSKA (reference sequence). The CDR3 DNA follows: TGCAGTGCTAGCGGGACAGAAACCAAAAACATTCAGTACTTC. Encoded protein: CSASGTETKNIQYF.

The J gene is TRBJ2-5, the V gene TRBV7-8; possibly TRBD1 for D (7 bases). The V and J ends lost 5 bases and 1 base respectively, with 35 bases between them. The germline V gene has CDR1 SGHVS and CDR2 FQNEAQ. The CDR3 totals 22 residues. The CDR3 DNA is TGTGCCAGCAGCGTCTTCCTCCGTCTCAGGGGGGTAGGGGCGGTGGGCCAAGAGACCCAGTACTTC. Translated, it gives CASSVFLRLRGVGAVGQETQYF.

This clonotype turned up a few times. The CDR3 is CASNYPRQGPTDTQYF. The CDR3 nucleotides read TGTGCCAGCAACTACCCGCGACAGGGACCCACAGATACGCAGTATTTT. The rearrangement joins TRBV5-5 to TRBJ2-3; 7 bases align to TRBD1. Per germline, CDR1 SGHKS and CDR2 YYEKEE (reference sequence). Germline trimming cut 6 bases from V and 2 bases from J; bases unmatched to any gene: 12. This CDR3 region has 16 residues.

CDR3 sequence (DNA): TGTGCCAGCACCCTCGAGGGGAGAGGATCCGATACGCAGTATTTT. Amino acid sequence: CASTLEGRGSDTQYF. The chain recombines TRBV6-1 with TRBJ2-3; TRBD1 or TRBD2 may be the D gene (5 bases each). The CDR3 is 15 residues long. V was trimmed by 7 bases and J by 6 bases, leaving 20 bases between them. Germline V lookup: CDR1 MNHNS, CDR2 SASEGT.

The chain employs TRBV5-1 and TRBJ1-2, with a weak D call TRBD1 (5 bases). This CDR3 has 13 amino acids. Germline V CDR1 and CDR2: SGHRS, YFSETQ. V was clipped by 0 bases and J by 6 bases, with 9 bases between them. The CDR3 reads CASSLGRDDGYTF. The CDR3 region has the DNA TGCGCCAGCAGCTTGGGCAGGGATGATGGCTACACCTTC. The variable domain in full, completed from reference TRBV5-1 and TRBJ1-2, reads KAGVTQTPRYLIKTRGQQVTLSCSPISGHRSVSWYQQTPGQGLQFLFEYFSETQRNKGNFPGRFSGRQFSNSRSEMNVSTLELGDSALYLCASSLGRDDGYTFGSGTRLTVV.

The rearrangement links TRBV20-1 to TRBJ2-5; weak D call: TRBD1 (6 bases). The DNA end favors TRBJ2-7, so the J call may be wrong. CDR1 and CDR2 from the germline V gene are DFQATT and SNEGSKA (reference sequence). The CDR3 runs to 14 residues. CDR3 sequence: CSAQLGADPYEQYF. CDR3 DNA sequence: TGCAGTGCCCAACTGGGGGCTGATCCCTACGAGCAGTACTTC.

This clonotype was seen more than once but under ten times. The V gene is TRBV6-2 or TRBV6-3, the J gene TRBJ2-1; TRBD2 is a possible D gene (5 bases). Germline CDR1 is MNHEY and CDR2 is SVGEGT. CDR3 length equals 13 residues. V lost 5 bases and J 8 bases, leaving 13 bases between the germline ends. The DNA of the CDR3 is TGTGCCAGCAGTCCTAGCCCTGAGGATGAGCAGTTCTTC. As protein: CASSPSPEDEQFF.

This clonotype was recorded a few times. The chain combines TRBV5-1 with TRBJ2-7; 9 nucleotides line up with TRBD1. The CDR3 runs 14 residues. The germline V gene has CDR1 SGHRS and CDR2 YFSETQ. V was pared by 5 bases and J by 2 bases, with 5 bases of the junction left unmatched. The CDR3 DNA follows: TGCGCCAGCAGTAGGGACAGGGTCGCCTACGAGCAGTACTTC. This translates into CASSRDRVAYEQYF.

The chain has TRBV5-1 and TRBJ2-7, with D tentatively TRBD2 (5 bases). Trimming took 8 bases from V and 3 from J, leaving 18 bases between them. The germline gives CDR1 SGHRS, CDR2 YFSETQ. This CDR3 is 14 amino acids long. The CDR3 nucleotides read TGCGCCAGTAGCGTGCTTTCCGGGAACTACGAGCAGTACTTC. It specifies CASSVLSGNYEQYF.

This clonotype was counted a few times. The rearrangement uses TRBV6-6 and TRBJ2-3; TRBD2 aligns across 8 bases. V shed 5 bases and J 6 bases; nucleotides not matched to a gene: 13. Germline CDR1 is MNHNY and CDR2 is SVGAGI (reference sequence). The CDR3 loop spans 16 amino acids. CDR3 sequence reads: CASSGRDSPGGDTQYF. DNA of the CDR3: TGTGCCAGCAGTGGCCGGGATTCACCGGGGGGGGATACGCAGTATTTT.

CDR3 bases: TGTGCCAGCAGCTCCACAGGACTAGCGGGGGGCGGTAGCACAGATACGCAGTATTTT. This gives the protein CASSSTGLAGGGSTDTQYF. This sequence joins TRBV7-9 and TRBJ2-3; 14 bases align to TRBD2. This CDR3 is 19 amino acids long. J gave up 0 bases and V 4 bases, and 9 bases lay outside the gene matches. Per germline, CDR1 SEHNR and CDR2 FQNEAQ (reference sequence).

The gene calls are TRBV14 and TRBJ2-7; D is undetermined. This CDR3 spans 16 amino acids. The germline V gene encodes CDR1 SGHDN and CDR2 FVKESK. V lost 0 bases and J 5 bases, leaving 17 bases between the germline ends. The CDR3 bases are TGTGCCAGCAGCCAAGAGGAGCGAACCTTCATGGACGAGCAGTACTTC. It yields the protein CASSQEERTFMDEQYF.

This clonotype was observed once. Germline is not matched at one junction end, which may reflect a read error. The chain joins TRBV7-2 to TRBJ2-5; D gene ambiguous. Germline V gene lookup returns CDR1 SGHTA and CDR2 FQGNSA. The CDR3 contains 11 residues. The CDR3 protein is CASSKQEAQYF. As DNA, the CDR3 is TGTGCCAGCAGCAAGCAAGAGGCCCAGTACTTC.

For this clonotype: A read error may account for a junction end that differs from germline. The genes are TRBV11-1 and TRBJ2-3; possibly TRBD2 for D (7 bases). Germline CDR1 and CDR2: SGHAT and FQDESV (reference sequence). This CDR3 is 17 amino acids long. CDR3 region: CASSPAAGAHSTDTQYF. The CDR3 nucleotides are TGTGCCAGCAGTCCCGCCGCGGGGGCCCATTCCACAGATACACAGTATTTT.